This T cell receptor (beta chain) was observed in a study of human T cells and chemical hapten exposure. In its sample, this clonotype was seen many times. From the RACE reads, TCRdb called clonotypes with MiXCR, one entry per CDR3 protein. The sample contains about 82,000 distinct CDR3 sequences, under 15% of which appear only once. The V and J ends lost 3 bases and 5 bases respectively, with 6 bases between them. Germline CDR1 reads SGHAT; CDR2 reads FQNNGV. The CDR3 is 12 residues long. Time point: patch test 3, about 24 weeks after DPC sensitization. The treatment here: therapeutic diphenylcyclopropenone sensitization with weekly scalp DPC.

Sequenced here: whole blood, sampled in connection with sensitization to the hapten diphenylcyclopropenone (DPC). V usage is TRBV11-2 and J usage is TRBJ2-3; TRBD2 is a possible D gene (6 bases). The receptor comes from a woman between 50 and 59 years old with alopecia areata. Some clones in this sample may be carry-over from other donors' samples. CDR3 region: CASSFSGDTQYF. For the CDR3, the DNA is TGTGCCAGCAGCTTTAGCGGAGATACGCAGTATTTT.